This T cell receptor (beta chain) comes out of a study of cytomegalovirus exposure and HLA in healthy donors. TCRdb keeps only in-frame clones here, not all; method: immunoSEQ multiplex PCR. The sample consists of some 140,000 clones, about 83% of them appearing once. As regards this clone: Its antigen is unknown.

Study findings and constraints: Among TCR beta chains, those listed as cytomegalovirus-associated numbered around 180. It was reported that the classifier diagnosed cytomegalovirus status with high specificity and sensitivity in both the original and validation cohorts.

While the first cohort had 500 to 700 subjects, the donors belonged to the separate validation cohort of 120 subjects. The sequence derives from a woman in her thirties in good health and CMV-seronegative. Sequenced material: PBMCs.

The CDR3 loop is CASSTKAGAGELFF. The CDR3 region has the DNA TGTGCCAGCAGTACCAAGGCGGGGGCCGGGGAGCTGTTTTTT. V is TRBV6-5 and J is TRBJ2-2, with TRBD2 identical over 7 bases. Trimming took 5 bases from V and 6 from J; bases not matched to a gene: 6. The CDR3 sequence is 14 residues long. Germline V gives CDR1 MNHEY, CDR2 SVGAGI.